Listed below are T cell receptor beta chains from one sample, sequenced in a study of blood T cells in healthy people across ages. TCRdb passed the 5' RACE reads through MiXCR, listing each CDR3 protein once. The repertoire has fewer than 2 million distinct CDR3 sequences, about two fifths of them found once; the top ten carry under 25%. The sample taken for sequencing was blood. All receptors derive from a human donor in good health. Both conserved end residues are part of each CDR3. The D gene is left open where the match is weak. Not all rows give a size; the values are once, few, many and, for expanded clones, a class.

>TRBV5-1|few|TRBJ2-7|.
TGCGCCAGCAGCTTGGGACGGGGGCAGTCCTACGAGCAGTACTTC
CASSLGRGQSYEQYF
>TRBV6-6|.|TRBJ1-2|.
TGTGCCAGCAGTGCAGATTGCTATGGCTACACCTTC
CASSADCYGYTF
>TRBV29-1|.|TRBJ2-7|.
TGCAGCGTTGAAGATCTAGGGGGAGGGGTAACGGGCGAGCAGTACTTC
CSVEDLGGGVTGEQYF
>TRBV20-1|.|TRBJ1-1|.
TGCAGTGCTACCCCTACCGCAGGGGATACTGAAGCTTTCTTT
CSATPTAGDTEAFF
>TRBV11-2|.|TRBJ2-7|.
TGTGCCAGCGGGGAAACAGGGAGGGATTCCTACGAGCAGTACTTC
CASGETGRDSYEQYF
>TRBV6-5|.|TRBJ1-1|.
TGTGCCAGCAGTTACGCCGGAGTTGGGGGGACGGTCGGTCCTGAAGCTTTCTTT
CASSYAGVGGTVGPEAFF
>TRBV4-1|.|TRBJ1-2|.
TGCGCCAGCAGCCAAGATCGCTCCCGCAGGGTCAACTATGGCTACACCTTC
CASSQDRSRRVNYGYTF
>TRBV6-5|.|TRBJ2-1|.
TGTGCCAGCAAGTTGGGCAGAGGATTTAGCTCCTACAATGAGCAGTTCTTC
CASKLGRGFSSYNEQFF
>TRBV12-3/TRBV12-4|.|TRBJ2-1|TRBD2
TGTGCCAGCAGTCCTAATCCCTTGAGGCTAGCGGGGGGTGAGTCGTTCTTC
CASSPNPLRLAGGESFF
>TRBV9|.|TRBJ2-5|.
TGTGCCAGCAGCGGAGTTGTCAGGGCGGGGGAGACCCAGTACTTC
CASSGVVRAGETQYF
>TRBV6-6|few|TRBJ2-7|.
TGTGCCAGCAGTTATTCATCCGGGAAGGGCTACGAGCAGTACTTC
CASSYSSGKGYEQYF
>TRBV12-3/TRBV12-4|few|TRBJ1-1|.
TGTGCCAGCAGTTTATGGGCAGGGGCTGAAGCTTTCTTT
CASSLWAGAEAFF
>TRBV29-1|many|TRBJ1-2|.
TGCAGCGTTGGGGCAGACTATGGCTACACCTTC
CSVGADYGYTF
>TRBV12-3/TRBV12-4|.|TRBJ1-3|.
TGTGCCAGCAGTTTCGTGGTCGGGGGGGGCTCTGGAAACACCATATATTTT
CASSFVVGGGSGNTIYF
>TRBV6-2/TRBV6-3|few|TRBJ2-1|TRBD2
TGTGCCAGCAAACCTTACCCGGCTAGCGGGGGTAGAGATGAGCAGTTCTTC
CASKPYPASGGRDEQFF
>TRBV5-1|.|TRBJ2-7|TRBD1
TGCGCCAGCAGCCTGGGACAGGTCGGAGACGAGCAGTACTTC
CASSLGQVGDEQYF
>TRBV11-2|.|TRBJ2-6|TRBD1
TGTGCCAGCAGCGGACCGGGACAGGCTGCCAACGTCCTGACTTTC
CASSGPGQAANVLTF
>TRBV25-1|few|TRBJ1-2|TRBD1
TGTGCCAGCAGTGATACAGGGGGAGTGGGCTACACCTTC
CASSDTGGVGYTF
>TRBV29-1|many|TRBJ2-7|TRBD2
TGCAGCGTTGAAGAACTAAGCGGGGGCGCCATCAGGAAGACTTACGAGCAGTACTTC
CSVEELSGGAIRKTYEQYF
>TRBV7-3|few|TRBJ1-6|.
TGTGCCAGCAGCTTATTGGCGGCTGGAGATTCCCTCCACTTT
CASSLLAAGDSLHF
>TRBV29-1|.|TRBJ2-4|TRBD1
TGCAGCGTTGAAGAGCCGGGACAGTCCTACAAGCAGTACTTC
CSVEEPGQSYKQYF
>TRBV10-3|once|TRBJ2-2|.
TGTGCCATCAGTGATTTCGGGGGAAGCACCGGGGAGCTGTTTTTT
CAISDFGGSTGELFF
>TRBV7-3|few|TRBJ2-3|.
TGTGCCAGCAGCTTAACGGGGGCCGTTTCAGATACGCAGTATTTT
CASSLTGAVSDTQYF
>TRBV29-1|many|TRBJ2-7|TRBD1
TGCAGCGTTGGTGGGGGACAGGGTTACGAGCAGTACTTC
CSVGGGQGYEQYF
>TRBV12-3/TRBV12-4|many|TRBJ2-7|.
TGTGCCAGCAGTCTTGGGACTTACCTCTCCTACGAGCAGTACTTC
CASSLGTYLSYEQYF
>TRBV20-1|few|TRBJ2-5|.
TGCAGTGCCTTATCGAGGCAAGGGTCATCTGAGACCCAGTACTTC
CSALSRQGSSETQYF
>TRBV10-3|.|TRBJ1-2|.
TGTGCCATCTTCTCGGGACCCATTTCTAACTATGGCTACACCTTC
CAIFSGPISNYGYTF
>TRBV9|few|TRBJ1-1|.
TGTGCCAGCAGCGAGGGGTCGCGTTTGAACACTGAAGCTTTCTTT
CASSEGSRLNTEAFF
>TRBV5-5|few|TRBJ2-7|.
TGTGCCAGCAGCTCCTCTAGCCCCTACGAGCAGTACTTC
CASSSSSPYEQYF
>TRBV6-1|.|TRBJ1-2|.
TGTGCCAGCAGCGAAAGGGGAGAGGCCTATGGCTACACCTTC
CASSERGEAYGYTF
>TRBV24-1|.|TRBJ1-2|.
TGTGCCACCAGTGATTTAGCTACAGGTGGCTACACCTTC
CATSDLATGGYTF
>TRBV7-9|.|TRBJ1-4|TRBD1
TGTGCCAGCGGCGGGACAGGGGAAACTAATGAAAAACTGTTTTTT
CASGGTGETNEKLFF
>TRBV7-9|few|TRBJ2-3|.
TGTGCCAGCAGCTATTCGGTCCTCGGATACACAGATACGCAGTATTTT
CASSYSVLGYTDTQYF
>TRBV20-1|once|TRBJ2-7|.
TGCAGTGCTAACGCCGGGACATACTCCTACGAGCAGTACTTC
CSANAGTYSYEQYF
>TRBV20-1|.|TRBJ2-1|TRBD2
TGCAGTGCTAGAGATCCAGCGGGGGGGCATAATGAGCAGTTCTTC
CSARDPAGGHNEQFF
>TRBV5-1|.|TRBJ2-5|TRBD1
TGCGCCAGCAGCTCTGGACAGGGCTCAAAAGAGACCCAGTACTTC
CASSSGQGSKETQYF
>TRBV5-4|many|TRBJ2-6|.
TGTGCCAGCAGCGCCGCGAGCTCTGGGGCCAACGTCCTGACTTTC
CASSAASSGANVLTF
>TRBV28|few|TRBJ2-7|.
TGTGCCAGCAGTCTCCCTCGGTATCCCTTCGAGCAGTACTTC
CASSLPRYPFEQYF
>TRBV3-1|.|TRBJ2-7|.
TGTGCCAGCAGCCAGGTGGTCAGGACGGGCTCCTACGAGCAGTACTTC
CASSQVVRTGSYEQYF
>TRBV29-1|.|TRBJ1-2|.
TGCAGCGTAGCAGAGGGCCCTAACTATGGCTACACCTTC
CSVAEGPNYGYTF
>TRBV7-2|.|TRBJ2-7|TRBD2
TGTGCCAGCAGCTTAGACAGCGGGGGGGCCGACGAGCAGTACTTC
CASSLDSGGADEQYF
>TRBV6-4|.|TRBJ1-5|.
TGTGCCAGCAGAGGGACCCTATGGCCCCAGCATTTT
CASRGTLWPQHF
>TRBV20-1|.|TRBJ1-6|.
TGCAGTGCTAGAGATCTGTACAGGGCTCTTAATTCACCCCTCCACTTT
CSARDLYRALNSPLHF
>TRBV16|few|TRBJ2-1|TRBD2
TGTGCCAGCAGCCAATTTTTATTAGCGGGGGCCTACAATGAGCAGTTCTTC
CASSQFLLAGAYNEQFF
>TRBV7-8|.|TRBJ2-7|.
TGTGCCAGCAGCCTAGAGGCTGTCTCTTACAATGAGCAGTACTTC
CASSLEAVSYNEQYF
>TRBV27|.|TRBJ1-5|.
TGTGCCAGCAGTCCCCTGACAGGAGCCCAGCCCCAGCATTTT
CASSPLTGAQPQHF
>TRBV29-1|.|TRBJ2-3|.
TGCAGCGTTGTAGGGACGGCCAACACAGATACGCAGTATTTT
CSVVGTANTDTQYF
>TRBV12-3/TRBV12-4|.|TRBJ1-2|.
TGTGCCAACTCCGCCCGGGCCGCCTGGCGGGGCTACACCTTC
CANSARAAWRGYTF
>TRBV2|once|TRBJ2-2|TRBD1
TGTGCCAGCAGTACAGGACAGGGAGCGTTCGGGGAGCTGTTTTTT
CASSTGQGAFGELFF
>TRBV5-1|.|TRBJ2-7|.
TGCGCCAGCAGCTTGGACCGCGTCGACCCCGAGCAGTACTTC
CASSLDRVDPEQYF
>TRBV12-3/TRBV12-4|.|TRBJ2-1|TRBD1
TGTGCCAGCAGTTCTCCAGGGGGCATCGGCAATGAGCAGTTCTTC
CASSSPGGIGNEQFF
>TRBV29-1|few|TRBJ2-5|TRBD2
TGCAGCGTTCAGCGGGGGGGACGGGAGACCCAGTACTTC
CSVQRGGRETQYF
>TRBV29-1|few|TRBJ1-1|TRBD1
TGCAGCGTTAACGGGGACAGGGGACGGACTGAAGCTTTCTTT
CSVNGDRGRTEAFF
>TRBV6-1|.|TRBJ1-2|.
TGTGCCAGCAGAGACACAGGATCTACTTATGGCTACACCTTC
CASRDTGSTYGYTF